This entry lists 29 T cell receptor beta chains sequenced from one sample in a study of T cells expressing NK-cell markers. TCRdb reprocessed the 5' RACE reads and stores each CDR3 protein as one record, lacking DNA. Its clone listing holds about 460,000 distinct CDR3 sequences. Sequencing was done on a sample of blood T cells: a sorted CD56 or NKG2C T cell subset, CD4+ or CD8+ T cells, or bulk PBMC T cells (not recorded which). The receptors here all came from a woman aged 45-59 years in good health.

The V and J genes are TRBV19 and TRBJ1-5; the TCRdb D gene call, TRBD1, has no DNA to confirm it. The CDR3 totals 12 residues. The germline V gene encodes CDR1 LNHDA and CDR2 SQIVND (reference sequence). CDR3 in amino acids: CASQGGSQAQHF.

The CDR3 sequence is CATTGGIYEQFF. The rearrangement joins TRBV6-1 to TRBJ2-1; TCRdb picks TRBD1, but there is no DNA to check that call. The CDR3 has 12 amino acids. Germline CDR1 MNHNS, CDR2 SASEGT.

This chain connects TRBV20-1 to TRBJ2-1; TCRdb lists TRBD2, though no DNA is available to test this call. In germline, CDR1 is DFQATT, CDR2 SNEGSKA (reference sequence). The CDR3 has 14 amino acids. CDR3 sequence reads: CSAISGTSYNEQFF.

The chain recombines TRBV24-1 with TRBJ2-3; TCRdb's D call of TRBD2 is untestable without DNA. This CDR3 is 23 amino acids long. Germline V gene lookup returns CDR1 KGHDR and CDR2 SFDVKD. The CDR3 region is CATSDTGGDAGPTFSGSPDTQYF.

The rearrangement links TRBV7-9 to TRBJ2-1; TCRdb selects TRBD2, and the lack of DNA leaves this call unchecked. Looked up from germline, CDR1 is SEHNR and CDR2 is FQNEAQ (reference sequence). The CDR3 length is 17 residues. The CDR3 region is CASSLGTSGSGANEQFF.

The chain uses TRBV12-3 or TRBV12-4 and TRBJ2-2; TCRdb returns TRBD2, unconfirmable since there is no DNA. The CDR3 is 17 amino acids. The CDR3 sequence: CASSLGLAGLPPGELFF.

The chain uses TRBV6-5 and TRBJ1-1. Germline CDR1 and CDR2: MNHEY and SVGAGI. CDR3 length equals 14 residues. The CDR3 loop reads CASSYAVLNTEAFF.

This chain joins TRBV7-9 and TRBJ2-7; TCRdb's D call, TRBD1, is unchecked because there is no DNA. There are 15 residues in the CDR3. Germline V gene sequence: CDR1 SEHNR, CDR2 FQNEAQ (reference sequence). CDR3 sequence: CASSLEGQGAYEQYF.

The rearrangement uses TRBV11-3 and TRBJ1-1. The CDR3 has 15 residues. Germline V CDR1 and CDR2: SGHNT, YENEEA. Here the CDR3 reads CASSSRWELNTEAFF.

The chain combines TRBV28 with TRBJ2-1. CDR3 length equals 14 residues. Germline-derived CDR1 and CDR2 are MDHEN and SYDVKM. The CDR3 reads CASRSDLAHNEQFF.

The V gene is TRBV25-1, the J gene TRBJ2-3; TCRdb's D call, TRBD1, is unchecked because there is no DNA. This CDR3 has 17 residues. Germline assignment: CDR1 MGHDK and CDR2 SYGVNS. Here the CDR3 reads CASSPLRDRGRTDTQYF.

The chain combines TRBV5-1 with TRBJ2-3; TCRdb gives TRBD1 as the D gene, but with no DNA this cannot be confirmed. The CDR3 runs 15 residues. Per the germline V gene, CDR1 is SGHRS and CDR2 is YFSETQ. Here the CDR3 reads CASSLVGAAADTQYF.

The V call is TRBV10-3, the J call TRBJ1-6. The CDR3 runs to 13 residues. Germline CDR1 ENHRY, CDR2 SYGVKD. Here the CDR3 reads CAISQEYNSPLHF.

The chain links TRBV20-1 to TRBJ2-2; the TRBD1 assignment by TCRdb is unverifiable without DNA. The CDR3 length is 14 residues. CDR1 and CDR2 (germline): DFQATT, SNEGSKA (reference sequence). CDR3 amino acids: CSAGRDSLTGELFF.

The gene calls are TRBV28 and TRBJ2-1; the D gene TCRdb calls, TRBD2, cannot be checked with no DNA. CDR3 size: 13 residues. Germline CDR1 and CDR2: MDHEN and SYDVKM. The CDR3 region is CPPCWGRNNEQFF.

This chain connects TRBV9 to TRBJ2-1; TCRdb indicates TRBD2, and absent DNA this call remains unverified. The CDR3 runs 14 residues. CDR1 and CDR2 (germline): SGDLS, YYNGEE. CDR3 in amino acids: CASSVGLAGREQFF.

The chain uses TRBV5-1 and TRBJ2-1; TCRdb's D gene call, TRBD2, goes unchecked for lack of DNA. Germline CDR1 SGHRS, CDR2 YFSETQ. The CDR3 covers 17 residues. The CDR3 is CASRSSGRAGVNNEQFF.

The rearrangement uses TRBV7-9 and TRBJ1-2. Germline V gives CDR1 SEHNR, CDR2 FQNEAQ (reference sequence). CDR3 size: 15 residues. CDR3 amino acids: CASSVRTGTVESYTF. Looking up the rest from reference TRBV7-9 and TRBJ1-2 gives the full variable domain: DTGVSQNPRHKITKRGQNVTFRCDPISEHNRLYWYRQTLGQGPEFLTYFQNEAQLEKSRLLSDRFSAERPKGSFSTLEIQRTEQGDSAMYLCASSVRTGTVESYTFGSGTRLTVV.

The V and J genes are TRBV5-6 and TRBJ2-5; the TRBD1 assignment by TCRdb is unverifiable without DNA. CDR3 length: 13 amino acids. Germline CDR1 and CDR2: SGHDT and YYEEEE. CDR3: CASTPRRGETQYF.

V usage is TRBV5-1 and J usage is TRBJ2-1. There are 13 residues in the CDR3. The V gene's germline CDR1 is SGHRS and CDR2 YFSETQ. CDR3 region: CASSKDLGQGRFF.

The rearrangement joins TRBV5-1 to TRBJ2-2; TCRdb returns TRBD2, unconfirmable since there is no DNA. Germline loops: CDR1 SGHRS, CDR2 YFSETQ. CDR3 length: 13 amino acids. CDR3 residues: CATAKTSRGELFF.

The J gene is TRBJ1-1, the V gene TRBV15; the TCRdb call, TRBD1, lacks DNA for checking. This CDR3 is built from 16 residues. Germline CDR1 is LNHNV and CDR2 is YYDKDF (reference sequence). CDR3: CATSREPGRENTEAFF.

The CDR3: CASTPGLTVGRMQYF. The rearrangement links TRBV5-1 to TRBJ2-3; there is no DNA to check the TCRdb D call of TRBD2. The germline V gene has CDR1 SGHRS and CDR2 YFSETQ. The CDR3 is made up of 15 amino acids.

The rearrangement joins TRBV28 to TRBJ2-6; the TCRdb call, TRBD1, lacks DNA for checking. CDR1 is MDHEN, CDR2 SYDVKM, per germline. This CDR3 is built from 18 residues. CDR3 in amino acids: CASSFSWQGATGANVLTF. The full variable domain, completed using reference TRBV28 and TRBJ2-6, is DVKVTQSSRYLVKRTGEKVFLECVQDMDHENMFWYRQDPGLGLRLIYFSYDVKMKEKGDIPEGYSVSREKKERFSLILESASTNQTSMYLCASSFSWQGATGANVLTFGAGSRLTVL.

J is TRBJ2-1 and V is TRBV7-6; the TRBD2 assignment by TCRdb is unverifiable without DNA. This CDR3 has 13 residues. Germline V gene data show CDR1 as SGHVS and CDR2 as FNYEAQ. The CDR3 spells CASARGGGNEQFF.

The V and J genes are TRBV20-1 and TRBJ2-7; the D call from TCRdb, TRBD1, cannot be confirmed without DNA. This CDR3 is 14 amino acids long. From germline, CDR1 is DFQATT and CDR2 SNEGSKA (reference sequence). CDR3: CSAATQDWGREQYF.

The genes are TRBV4-1 and TRBJ1-5. This CDR3 is 18 amino acids long. CDR1 and CDR2 (germline): MGHRA, YSYEKL. The CDR3 here is CASSQGMGGLGRNQPQHF.

This rearrangement joins TRBV11-2 to TRBJ2-7; lacking DNA, the TRBD1 call made by TCRdb goes unchecked. The CDR3 loop spans 15 amino acids. CDR1 is SGHAT, CDR2 FQNNGV, per germline. The CDR3 sequence is CASSLDFGTLDRQYF.

The gene calls are TRBV25-1 and TRBJ2-1; without DNA, the TCRdb call of TRBD2 cannot be checked. The germline V gene has CDR1 MGHDK and CDR2 SYGVNS. The CDR3 spans 16 residues. The CDR3 loop reads CASSEPGLALGNEQFF.